This T cell receptor beta chain appears in the sequencing data of a study of cytomegalovirus exposure and HLA in healthy donors. Across the study: In a previous analysis, around 110 million unique TCR beta sequences were found from 150 million to 200 million T cells. Genotyping showed approximately 81% of about 370 donors falling in the Caucasian-associated ancestry cluster.

General study points: The authors judged a highly shared variant cluster likely a sequencing artifact.

It was with 60 Vbeta and 13 Jbeta primers that the PCR ran. In the authors' methods: Among the unique TCR beta chains that a later analysis counted, some 73 million in all, about 11 million were shared. The method was immunoSEQ multiplex PCR; TCRdb's version includes in-frame clones alone and lacks a portion of them. That table supplies the V and J calls and clone size; D and trimming were determined from the DNA. The sample carries some 130,000 clones, roughly three quarters recorded once. Germline assignment: CDR1 SGHNT and CDR2 YENEEA. The CDR3 is 14 residues long. V shed 6 bases and J 8 bases; nucleotides not matched to a gene: 6. In this sample, this clone turned up once. What it binds is not known.

The clonotype was recovered from a man aged 35-49 years in good health and CMV-seronegative. The gene calls are TRBV11-3 and TRBJ2-2; 10 nucleotides agree with TRBD2. Sample: PBMCs. The CDR3: CASRIAGGTGELFF. Here the CDR3 DNA reads TGTGCCAGCAGGATAGCGGGAGGAACTGGGGAGCTGTTTTTT. Full variable domain (missing parts from reference TRBV11-3 and TRBJ2-2): EAGVVQSPRYKIIEKKQPVAFWCNPISGHNTLYWYLQNLGQGPELLIRYENEEAVDDSQLPKDRFSAERLKGVDSTLKIQPAELGDSAVYLCASRIAGGTGELFFGEGSRLTVL.